This TCR beta chain was recorded in a study of T cell responses to AZD1222 COVID-19 vaccine (dated by TCRdb to the early 2020s). Concerning the study at large: TCR sequencing was performed for approximately 240 trial participants, of whom 200 to 210 were given two doses of AZD1222 and around 26 were given two doses of MenACWY control vaccine. Trial participants were enrolled by age into 18-55, 56-69 and 70-plus year subgroups, with about 150, 28 and 57 TCR-sequenced participants respectively.

Overall study outcomes, separate from this receptor: CD4 TCRs associated with the vaccine covered the entire spike protein, and the dominant responses were in regions 160-218 and 743-854. Participants were mostly white British, with more females than males. The authors suggested clonal diversity may have been underestimated. Because no day 14 peak-response samples were available, repertoires were characterized only after the peak T cell response. Spike-specific TCR breadth and depth rose significantly after two AZD1222 doses compared with day 0 and with MenACWY recipients. Only five or six AZD1222 recipients were SARS-CoV-2 seropositive at baseline, limiting conclusions about previously exposed vaccinees. Epitopes outside the regions mutated in the B.1.351 and B.1.1.7 variants were reportedly recognized by nearly half of the unique spike-specific TCRs. In the small 56-69-year group, the increase in depth fell short of significance, most likely because of low power.

Explained via the paper, the time point label denotes: about 28 days (+/-7) after the second vaccine dose. Explained via the paper, the treatment or condition label denotes: meningococcal conjugate vaccine given as trial control. Vaccinee samples came from UK trials COV001 and COV002, including a single-blind randomized controlled phase 2/3 trial of AZD1222 (ChAdOx1 nCoV-19) in healthy adults. For TCRbeta chain sequencing, PBMC samples from trial participants were taken at day 0 and at day 28 after the second dose. About this clone itself: Its recognized antigen is unknown. It has no much larger one-base neighbor in the sample; base qualities were not kept.

The CDR3 regions of human TCRbeta chains were subjected to immunosequencing. Concerning the study's data processing: TCRs in the repertoires were compared against a reference library of SARS-CoV-2-specific TCRs that had been generated with the MIRA antigen-specificity platform. Breadth was defined as the fraction of unique TCRs that were SARS-CoV-2-associated, and depth was defined as the fraction of total T cells that were SARS-CoV-2-associated. Using the MIRA data, every spike-specific TCR was mapped to the spike region that the TCR reacted to and assigned to either a CD4 or a CD8 class. Log10-transformed breadth and depth values were compared by one-way ANOVA with Sidak's multiple comparisons tests. Held by TCRdb, this immuneACCESS table contains in-frame sequences only and omits some clones. Under half of the omission traces to an unresolved V gene where checked; the cause of the rest is unknown. V and J calls and clone size come straight from that table; D and trimming were deduced from the DNA. The sample profile shows roughly 180,000 clones; roughly 93% of them were found once. The ten top clones hold 1% of the sample.

The sequences come from peripheral blood, collected 28 days after the second dose of the MenACWY control vaccine. This receptor was taken from an adult who received the MenACWY meningococcal vaccine as a control.

At the DNA level, the sequence is TGTGCCAGCAGCCAAGTCCTGAGACAGGGAAGTGGAAACACCATATATTTT. The encoded protein is CASSQVLRQGSGNTIYF. The V and J genes are TRBV3-1 (or the pseudogene TRBV3-2) and TRBJ1-3; the central 7 bases match TRBD1. CDR1 and CDR2, looked up from the germline V gene (reference sequence), are LGHDT and YNNKEL. The CDR3 goes from the cysteine to the phenylalanine over 17 residues. Only the CDR3 part of the read is kept: 51 bases, read in frame from the first base. V has 1 base trimmed and J has 3 bases trimmed; junction bases matching no gene number 9.